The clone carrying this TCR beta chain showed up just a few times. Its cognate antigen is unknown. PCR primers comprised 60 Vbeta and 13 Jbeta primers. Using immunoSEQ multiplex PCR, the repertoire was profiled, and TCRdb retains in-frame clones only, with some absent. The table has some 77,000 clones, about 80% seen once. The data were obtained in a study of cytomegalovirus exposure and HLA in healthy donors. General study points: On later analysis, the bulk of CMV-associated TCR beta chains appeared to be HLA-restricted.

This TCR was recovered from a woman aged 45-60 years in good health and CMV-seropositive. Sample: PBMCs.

The CDR3 nucleotides are TGTTTCCCCCATTTTATTAGGGGGGGGCCCACGATTGCAGATACGCAGTATTTT. Translated: CFPHFIRGGPTIADTQYF. V usage is TRBV6-7 and J usage is TRBJ2-3; possible D gene TRBD2, 7 bases. TRBV6-7 carries the ORF label, with uncertain function. The CDR3 totals 18 residues.